The rows below give T cell receptor beta chains drawn from one sample of a study of CD8 T cells in Susac syndrome. One entry per CDR3 protein results from TCRdb running MiXCR on the immunoSEQ multiplex PCR reads. The repertoire has under 200,000 distinct CDR3 sequences, approximately 95% of them found once; the top ten carry roughly 0.16%. Sequences were obtained from CD8+ T cells from PBMCs. The receptors stem from a human donor with multiple sclerosis. CDR3s include the opening cysteine and the closing phenylalanine or tryptophan. A D gene is named only where the DNA matches it firmly. For some rows the clone size is stated as once, few or many, or as a class when expanded; others skip it.

CDR3,DNA,size,D,V,J,length
CATSTDRGNSPLHF,TGTGCCACCAGCACTGACAGGGGTAATTCACCCCTCCACTTT,-,TRBD1,TRBV15,TRBJ1-6,14
CATDPIKLAGNTDTQYF,TGTGCCACCGACCCGATAAAACTAGCGGGAAACACAGATACGCAGTATTTT,-,TRBD2,TRBV7-9,TRBJ2-3,17
CASSQGGLGTEAFF,TGCGCCAGCAGCCAAGGCGGGCTCGGGACAGAAGCTTTCTTT,-,-,TRBV4-1,TRBJ1-1,14
CASSTGTAYEQYF,TGTGCCAGCAGCACTGGGACAGCCTACGAGCAGTACTTC,-,TRBD1,TRBV12-3/TRBV12-4,TRBJ2-7,13
CSARDRASHRGDTQYF,TGCAGTGCTAGAGATCGGGCCAGCCACCGGGGGGATACGCAGTATTTT,-,-,TRBV20-1,TRBJ2-3,16
CASSPAGNTEAFF,TGTGCCAGCAGCCCCGCGGGTAACACTGAAGCTTTCTTT,-,-,TRBV6-5,TRBJ1-1,13
CASSLWDRGFETQYF,TGTGCCAGCAGTTTATGGGACAGGGGCTTTGAGACCCAGTACTTC,-,TRBD1,TRBV28,TRBJ2-5,15
CASSLVGGRNNEQFF,TGTGCCAGCAGCTTGGTGGGCGGGAGAAACAATGAGCAGTTCTTC,-,TRBD2,TRBV5-6,TRBJ2-1,15
CASSSGPNTEAFF,TGTGCCAGTAGCTCAGGGCCGAACACTGAAGCTTTCTTT,-,-,TRBV19,TRBJ1-1,13
CASSRLARYNEQFF,TGTGCCAGCAGCCGCCTAGCTCGCTACAATGAGCAGTTCTTC,once,-,TRBV28,TRBJ2-1,14
CSGQGLVDYEQYF,TGCAGTGGACAGGGGCTGGTCGACTACGAGCAGTACTTC,-,TRBD1,TRBV20-1,TRBJ2-7,13
CASSQHGTGPYEQYF,TGTGCCAGCAGTCAGCACGGGACAGGGCCCTACGAGCAGTACTTC,-,TRBD1,TRBV27,TRBJ2-7,15
CASSLWPLASGRSPYQETQYF,TGTGCCAGCAGCTTATGGCCCCTGGCTAGCGGGAGGTCCCCTTACCAAGAGACCCAGTACTTC,-,TRBD2,TRBV11-1,TRBJ2-5,21
CASRATQGNHQPQHF,TGTGCCAGCAGAGCCACACAGGGTAACCATCAGCCCCAGCATTTT,-,-,TRBV28,TRBJ1-5,15
CASSEARAVNTEAFF,TGTGCCAGCAGTGAAGCGCGGGCAGTTAACACTGAAGCTTTCTTT,-,-,TRBV6-1,TRBJ1-1,15
CASSQDEGWAPGTEAFF,TGTGCCAGCAGCCAAGATGAAGGTTGGGCACCCGGCACTGAAGCTTTCTTT,-,-,TRBV3-1,TRBJ1-1,17
CASSLSRQAGYTF,TGTGCCAGCAGTTTATCGCGGCAGGCGGGCTACACCTTC,-,-,TRBV27,TRBJ1-2,13
CSVQAPGQGATDTQYF,TGCAGCGTTCAAGCGCCGGGACAGGGGGCAACAGATACGCAGTATTTT,-,TRBD1,TRBV29-1,TRBJ2-3,16
CASSPGLVYYEQYF,TGTGCCAGCAGCCCGGGACTAGTCTACTACGAGCAGTACTTC,-,TRBD2,TRBV12-3/TRBV12-4,TRBJ2-7,14
CSAGLGPRREQYF,TGCAGTGCAGGTCTAGGCCCTCGACGGGAGCAGTACTTC,-,-,TRBV20-1,TRBJ2-7,13
CASSLYVEGIDYGYTF,TGTGCCAGCAGTTTATATGTTGAGGGAATTGATTATGGCTACACCTTC,-,-,TRBV12-3/TRBV12-4,TRBJ1-2,16
CASSQEWIHGSDTTEAFF,TGTGCCAGCAGCCAAGAGTGGATCCACGGGTCCGACACGACTGAAGCTTTCTTT,-,-,TRBV3-1,TRBJ1-1,18
CASATDRNYGYTF,TGTGCCAGCGCGACGGACAGAAACTATGGCTACACCTTC,once,-,TRBV27,TRBJ1-2,13
CASSLDRNYGYTF,TGTGCCAGCAGCCTAGACAGGAACTATGGCTACACCTTC,-,-,TRBV9,TRBJ1-2,13
CASSAGQGSPLHF,TGCGCCAGCAGCGCGGGCCAGGGTTCACCCCTCCACTTT,-,-,TRBV5-1,TRBJ1-6,13
CSLGRRAADTQYF,TGCAGCTTGGGTAGGAGGGCGGCAGATACGCAGTATTTT,-,-,TRBV29-1,TRBJ2-3,13
CASSTSLYNEQFF,TGTGCCAGTAGTACCTCGCTGTACAATGAGCAGTTCTTC,-,-,TRBV19,TRBJ2-1,13
CASSQYGTVPEKLFF,TGTGCCAGCAGCCAATACGGGACAGTCCCCGAAAAACTGTTTTTT,-,TRBD1,TRBV3-1,TRBJ1-4,15
CASRRDGSYEQYF,TGTGCCAGCAGGAGGGACGGTTCCTACGAGCAGTACTTC,-,-,TRBV6-1,TRBJ2-7,13
CASGLVWGQGSYGYTF,TGTGCTAGTGGTTTGGTATGGGGCCAGGGAAGTTATGGCTACACCTTC,-,-,TRBV12-5,TRBJ1-2,16
CASSEHGFADEKLFF,TGTGCCAGCAGTGAACATGGATTCGCGGACGAAAAACTGTTTTTT,-,-,TRBV2,TRBJ1-4,15
CASSQLGQETQYF,TGTGCCAGCAGCCAACTTGGGCAAGAGACCCAGTACTTC,-,-,TRBV14,TRBJ2-5,13
CASSLAGGQETQYF,TGTGCTAGCAGCTTAGCGGGAGGGCAAGAGACCCAGTACTTC,few,TRBD2,TRBV7-7,TRBJ2-5,14
CASSLAHSGPGRGEAFF,TGTGCCAGCAGCCTAGCCCACTCCGGCCCCGGGAGGGGAGAAGCTTTCTTT,-,-,TRBV7-9,TRBJ1-1,17
CSAWDRTLSTDTQYF,TGCAGCGCTTGGGACAGGACCCTTAGCACAGATACGCAGTATTTT,-,TRBD1,TRBV29-1,TRBJ2-3,15
CASSPRREGGLYEQYF,TGTGCCAGCAGCCCCCGCCGAGAAGGGGGCCTCTACGAGCAGTACTTC,-,TRBD1,TRBV9,TRBJ2-7,16
CASSLVPRNTDTQYF,TGCGCCAGCAGCTTGGTTCCTAGAAACACAGATACGCAGTATTTT,-,-,TRBV5-1,TRBJ2-3,15
CASSLNPGPANEKLFF,TGTGCCAGCAGCTTAAATCCCGGGCCAGCTAATGAAAAACTGTTTTTT,-,-,TRBV7-9,TRBJ1-4,16
CSARDIEDNEQFF,TGCAGTGCTAGAGATATCGAGGACAATGAGCAGTTCTTC,-,-,TRBV20-1,TRBJ2-1,13
CASSLLRGPYNEQFF,TGTGCCAGCAGTTTATTAAGGGGACCCTACAATGAGCAGTTCTTC,-,-,TRBV28,TRBJ2-1,15
CAWSDHPLGTSGYEQYF,TGTGCCTGGAGTGATCATCCTCTCGGGACTAGCGGATACGAGCAGTACTTC,-,TRBD2,TRBV30,TRBJ2-7,17
CASSLPDRGLAFF,TGTGCCAGCTCACTCCCGGACAGGGGGCTAGCTTTCTTT,-,TRBD1,TRBV18,TRBJ1-1,13
CASSFSGTGGGYGYTF,TGTGCCAGCAGTTTCTCCGGGACAGGGGGGGGATATGGCTACACCTTC,-,TRBD1,TRBV27,TRBJ1-2,16
CASSAIIDRVGANVLTF,TGTGCCAGCAGCGCAATCATTGACAGGGTTGGGGCCAACGTCCTGACTTTC,-,TRBD1,TRBV9,TRBJ2-6,17
CASSPQPGTGGTDTQYF,TGTGCCAGCAGCCCACAACCCGGGACAGGGGGCACAGATACGCAGTATTTT,-,TRBD1,TRBV7-3,TRBJ2-3,17
CASSDLAVVTYEQYF,TGTGCCAGCAGTGACCTAGCGGTAGTAACCTACGAGCAGTACTTC,once,TRBD2,TRBV2,TRBJ2-7,15
CASSDPGTRETQYF,TGTGCCAGCAGTGACCCGGGCACAAGGGAGACCCAGTACTTC,once,-,TRBV2,TRBJ2-5,14
CSSRTSGSHEQYF,TGCAGCTCCCGGACTAGCGGGAGCCACGAGCAGTACTTC,-,TRBD2,TRBV29-1,TRBJ2-7,13
CASSISGGRQETQYF,TGTGCCAGCAGTATTAGCGGGGGCCGCCAAGAGACCCAGTACTTC,few,TRBD2,TRBV9,TRBJ2-5,15
CSASAGISTDTQYF,TGCAGTGCTTCAGCGGGAATTAGCACAGATACGCAGTATTTT,once,TRBD2,TRBV20-1,TRBJ2-3,14
CASSTRTSKETQYF,TGTGCCAGTAGTACCCGGACCTCCAAAGAGACCCAGTACTTC,-,-,TRBV19,TRBJ2-5,14
CASSQGPLGQYQETQYF,TGCGCCAGCAGCCAAGGGCCCCTGGGCCAGTACCAAGAGACCCAGTACTTC,-,-,TRBV4-1,TRBJ2-5,17
CASTEEGVGSPLHF,TGTGCCAGCACCGAGGAGGGGGTTGGTTCACCCCTCCACTTT,-,-,TRBV9,TRBJ1-6,14
CSVVGKDSYEQYF,TGCAGCGTTGTTGGGAAGGACTCCTACGAGCAGTACTTC,-,-,TRBV29-1,TRBJ2-7,13
CASSQGLGPYEQYF,TGTGCCAGCAGCCAAGGCCTGGGACCTTACGAGCAGTACTTC,-,-,TRBV14,TRBJ2-7,14
CAFPGPKGEKLFF,TGTGCTTTCCCCGGGCCTAAGGGCGAAAAACTGTTTTTT,-,-,TRBV30,TRBJ1-4,13
CSAGDHEQYF,TGCAGCGCAGGGGACCACGAGCAGTACTTC,-,-,TRBV29-1,TRBJ2-7,10
CASSIAAYWTQYF,TGTGCCAGCAGCATCGCCGCGTATTGGACCCAGTACTTC,-,-,TRBV12-3/TRBV12-4,TRBJ2-5,13
CASSWTSAYTDTQYF,TGTGCCAGCAGTTGGACTAGCGCCTACACAGATACGCAGTATTTT,-,TRBD2,TRBV28,TRBJ2-3,15
CASSPPFRVRGSSYNEQFF,TGTGCCAGCAGCCCGCCTTTCCGGGTGCGAGGGAGCTCCTACAATGAGCAGTTCTTC,-,-,TRBV11-2,TRBJ2-1,19